The 11 T cell receptor beta chains presented below share a single source sample, sequenced in a study of cytomegalovirus exposure and HLA in healthy donors. It was with 60 Vbeta and 13 Jbeta primers that the PCR ran. Measured with immunoSEQ multiplex PCR; TCRdb has only the in-frame clones, and not every one. The table lists about 59,000 clones, just under 85% of them singletons, with approximately 1.5% in the top ten. Sequenced sample: PBMCs. The receptors were sampled from a middle-aged man in good health and CMV-seronegative.

The genes are TRBV5-6 and TRBJ2-6; the D is unclear. This CDR3 is 13 amino acids long. V lost 4 bases and J lost 4, with 6 bases in between. Germline V gene lookup returns CDR1 SGHDT and CDR2 YYEEEE. CDR3 nucleotides: TGTGCCAGCAGCCCCACAGGGGCCAACGTCCTGACTTTC. Residues: CASSPTGANVLTF.

The chain links TRBV7-9 to TRBJ2-5; tentative D call: TRBD2 (6 bases). The ends were cut back, 5 bases at V and 5 bases at J, with 15 bases in the middle. Germline lookup yields CDR1 SEHNR and CDR2 FQNEAQ (reference sequence). The CDR3 runs to 14 residues. The CDR3 is CASSPGLAGETQYF. In nucleotides, the CDR3 is TGTGCCAGCAGCCCCGGCTTGGCGGGGGAGACCCAGTACTTC. Based on the CDR3 plus reference TRBV7-9 and TRBJ2-5, the full variable domain is DTGVSQNPRHKITKRGQNVTFRCDPISEHNRLYWYRQTLGQGPEFLTYFQNEAQLEKSRLLSDRFSAERPKGSFSTLEIQRTEQGDSAMYLCASSPGLAGETQYFGPGTRLLVL.

The rearrangement uses TRBV30 and TRBJ1-6; no clear D gene. This CDR3 region has 12 residues. The germline gives CDR1 GTSNPN, CDR2 SVGIG (reference sequence). V lost 2 bases and J 17 bases, leaving 16 bases between the germline ends. The CDR3 protein is CAWSSLGLAIHF. As DNA, the CDR3 is TGTGCCTGGAGTTCCCTCGGACTCGCGATCCACTTT.

The V call is TRBV29-1, the J call TRBJ2-1; 7 bases fit TRBD1. The CDR3 spans 11 residues. Trimming at V came to 7 bases and at J to 7 bases, leaving 4 bases not matched to a gene. The germline V gene has CDR1 SQVTM and CDR2 ANQGSEA. Written as DNA, the CDR3 is TGCAGCGCGGACAGGAGAAATGAGCAGTTCTTC. This translates into CSADRRNEQFF.

The gene calls are TRBV30 and TRBJ1-5; D is perhaps TRBD1 (5 bases). CDR3 length: 18 amino acids. Germline V gene sequence: CDR1 GTSNPN, CDR2 SVGIG (reference sequence). Trimming stripped 3 bases from V and 1 base from J, with 22 bases between. The CDR3 loop reads CAWRERQGFDTSNQPQHF. For the CDR3, the DNA is TGTGCCTGGAGAGAAAGGCAGGGTTTTGATACGAGCAATCAGCCCCAGCATTTT.

The chain is built from TRBV5-1 and TRBJ1-4; 7 nucleotides agree with TRBD1. Germline CDR1 and CDR2: SGHRS and YFSETQ. V shed 8 bases, J shed 5 bases, and the junction held 6 bases outside the gene matches. The CDR3 is 13 residues long. In nucleotides, the CDR3 is TGCGCCAGTCGGGACAGCCGCAATGAAAAACTGTTTTTT. Encoded protein: CASRDSRNEKLFF.

This clone appeared a few times. The chain couples TRBV6-5 to TRBJ1-4; D is perhaps TRBD1 (5 bases). The CDR3 length is 12 residues. Trimming took off 5 bases at V and 10 bases at J, with 11 bases between the two ends. Germline CDR1 reads MNHEY; CDR2 reads SVGAGI. The chain's CDR3 is CASSPGFGKLFF. CDR3 coding DNA: TGTGCCAGCAGTCCAGGGTTCGGAAAACTGTTTTTT.

This clone was counted only a few times. Different DNA sequences within this sample yield the same CDR3. V and J are TRBV30 and TRBJ1-2; 8 nucleotides line up with TRBD1. From germline, CDR1 is GTSNPN and CDR2 SVGIG (reference sequence). Unmatched junction bases numbered 4, after V lost 3 bases and J lost 7 bases. The CDR3 totals 12 residues. CDR3 sequence (DNA): TGTGCCTGGAGACGTACAGGGGGTGGCTACACCTTC. This gives the protein CAWRRTGGGYTF.

The rearrangement joins TRBV18 to TRBJ1-6; no definite D call. V was shortened by 0 bases and J by 11 bases, with 14 bases between the two germline ends. This CDR3 has 15 residues. Germline lookup yields CDR1 KGHSH and CDR2 LQKENI. CDR3 residues: CASSPPAGVAAPLHF. CDR3 nucleotides: TGTGCCAGCTCACCACCTGCCGGGGTAGCGGCACCCCTCCACTTT.

The chain recombines TRBV7-8 with TRBJ1-1; TRBD1 aligns across 7 bases. This CDR3 spans 14 amino acids. The ends lost 1 base at V and 1 base at J; junction bases unmatched: 0. Germline assignment: CDR1 SGHVS and CDR2 FQNEAQ. CDR3 nucleotide sequence: TGTGCCAGCAGCTTAGGGACAGGGAACACTGAAGCTTTCTTT. Translation: CASSLGTGNTEAFF.

V and J are TRBV7-2 and TRBJ2-3; D perhaps matches TRBD1 (6 bases). V was trimmed by 1 base and J by 6 bases, leaving 20 bases between them. Germline CDR1 and CDR2: SGHTA and FQGNSA. This CDR3 has 17 amino acids. The CDR3 sequence is CASSLVRGWAGVDTQYF. In DNA form, the CDR3 reads TGTGCCAGCAGCTTAGTGAGGGGGTGGGCTGGGGTTGATACGCAGTATTTT.